This T cell receptor (beta chain) was sequenced in a study of T cells expressing NK-cell markers. Across the study: Underlying the TCR beta repertoires were sorted CD3+CD56+NKG2C+, CD3+CD56+NKG2C- and CD3+CD56-NKG2C+ T cells. Seven sequenced donors out of eight were HCMV-seropositive, one seronegative.

Study-wide results and caveats: Similarly, these clonotypes led the CD3+CD56-NKG2C+ fraction as well in several donors.

TCRdb re-analyzed the 5' RACE reads; it lists each CDR3 protein once, without DNA. Its clone listing holds a few hundred thousand distinct CDR3 sequences. The CDR3 has 17 residues. Germline V gene lookup returns CDR1 SGHRS and CDR2 YFSETQ. Worth noting for this clonotype: Its antigen is as yet unknown.

This chain links TRBV5-1 with TRBJ2-1; TCRdb outputs TRBD1, but without DNA this stays unchecked. The TCR comes from a woman between 45 and 65 years old in good health. Sequenced sample: blood T cells: a sorted CD56 or NKG2C T cell subset, CD4+ or CD8+ T cells, or bulk PBMC T cells (not recorded which). The CDR3 sequence is CASSLGGPQGAPNEQFF.